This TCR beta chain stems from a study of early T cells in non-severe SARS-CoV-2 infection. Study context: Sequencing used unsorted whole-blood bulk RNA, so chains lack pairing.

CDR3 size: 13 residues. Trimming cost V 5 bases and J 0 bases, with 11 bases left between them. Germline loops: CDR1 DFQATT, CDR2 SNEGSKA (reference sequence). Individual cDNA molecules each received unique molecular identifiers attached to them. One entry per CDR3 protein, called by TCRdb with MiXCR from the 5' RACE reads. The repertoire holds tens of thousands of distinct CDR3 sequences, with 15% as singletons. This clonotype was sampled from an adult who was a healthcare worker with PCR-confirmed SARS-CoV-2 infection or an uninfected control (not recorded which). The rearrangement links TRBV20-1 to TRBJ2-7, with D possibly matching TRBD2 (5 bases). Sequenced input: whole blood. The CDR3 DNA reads TGCAGTGCTGAGGGTGGGAGCTCCTACGAGCAGTACTTC. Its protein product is CSAEGGSSYEQYF.